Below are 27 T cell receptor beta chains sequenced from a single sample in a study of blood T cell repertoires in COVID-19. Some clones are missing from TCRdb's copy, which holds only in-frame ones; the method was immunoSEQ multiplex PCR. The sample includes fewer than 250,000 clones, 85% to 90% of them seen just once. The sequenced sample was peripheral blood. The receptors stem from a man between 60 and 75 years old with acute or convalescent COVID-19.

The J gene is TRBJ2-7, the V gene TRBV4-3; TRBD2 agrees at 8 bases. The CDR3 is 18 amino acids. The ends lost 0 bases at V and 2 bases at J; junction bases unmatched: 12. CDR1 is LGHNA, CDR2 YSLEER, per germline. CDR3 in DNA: TGCGCCAGCAGCCAAGATCCCCGGGGGGGGTTGACAACCTACGAGCAGTACTTC. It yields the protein CASSQDPRGGLTTYEQYF.

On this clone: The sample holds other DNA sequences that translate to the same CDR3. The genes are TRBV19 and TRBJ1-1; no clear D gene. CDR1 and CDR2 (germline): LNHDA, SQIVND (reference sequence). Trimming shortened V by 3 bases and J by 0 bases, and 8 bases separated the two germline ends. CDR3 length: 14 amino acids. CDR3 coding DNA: TGTGCCAGTAGTATGGCTGGCCTGAACACTGAAGCTTTCTTT. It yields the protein CASSMAGLNTEAFF.

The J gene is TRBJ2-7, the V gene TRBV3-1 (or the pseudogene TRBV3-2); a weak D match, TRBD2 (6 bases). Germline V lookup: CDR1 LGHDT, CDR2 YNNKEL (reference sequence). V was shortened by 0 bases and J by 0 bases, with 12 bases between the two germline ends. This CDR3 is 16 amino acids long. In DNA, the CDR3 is TGTGCCAGCAGCCAAGACCCAGCGGGCCTCTCCTACGAGCAGTACTTC. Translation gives CASSQDPAGLSYEQYF.

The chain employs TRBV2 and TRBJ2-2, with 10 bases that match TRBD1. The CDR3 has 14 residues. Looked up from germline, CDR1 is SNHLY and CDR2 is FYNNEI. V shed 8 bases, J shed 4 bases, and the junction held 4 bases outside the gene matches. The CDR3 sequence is CASSGTGVTGELFF. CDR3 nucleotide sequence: TGTGCCAGCTCGGGGACAGGGGTCACCGGGGAGCTGTTTTTT.

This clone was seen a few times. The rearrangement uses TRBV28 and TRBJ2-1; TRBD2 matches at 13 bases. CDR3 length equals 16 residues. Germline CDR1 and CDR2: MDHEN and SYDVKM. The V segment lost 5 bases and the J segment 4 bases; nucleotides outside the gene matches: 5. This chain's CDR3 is CASSRRTSGGYNEQFF. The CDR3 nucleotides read TGTGCCAGCAGTAGAAGGACTAGCGGGGGATACAATGAGCAGTTCTTC.

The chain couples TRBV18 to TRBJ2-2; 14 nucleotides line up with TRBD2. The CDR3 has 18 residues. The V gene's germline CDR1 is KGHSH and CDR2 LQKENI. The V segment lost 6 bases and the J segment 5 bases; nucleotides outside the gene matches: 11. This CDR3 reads CASSPGLAGGPRTGELFF. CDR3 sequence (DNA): TGTGCCAGCTCTCCTGGACTAGCGGGGGGTCCAAGGACCGGGGAGCTGTTTTTT.

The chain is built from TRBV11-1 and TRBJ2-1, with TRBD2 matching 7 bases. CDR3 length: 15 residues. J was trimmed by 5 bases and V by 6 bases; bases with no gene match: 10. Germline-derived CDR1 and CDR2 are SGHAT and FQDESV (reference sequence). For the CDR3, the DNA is TGTGCCAGCAGACGGGGGAGGGGTTCCCACAATGAGCAGTTCTTC. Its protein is CASRRGRGSHNEQFF.

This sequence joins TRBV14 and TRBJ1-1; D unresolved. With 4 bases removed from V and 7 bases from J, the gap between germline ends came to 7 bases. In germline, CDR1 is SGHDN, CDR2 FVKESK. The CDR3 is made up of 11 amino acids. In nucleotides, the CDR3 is TGTGCCAGCAGCCGCGGATTTGAAGCTTTCTTT. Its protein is CASSRGFEAFF.

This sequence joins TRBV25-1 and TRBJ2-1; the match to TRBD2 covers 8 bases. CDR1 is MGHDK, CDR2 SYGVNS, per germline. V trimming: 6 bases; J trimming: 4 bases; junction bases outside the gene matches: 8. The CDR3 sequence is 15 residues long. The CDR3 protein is CASSDGGGKYNEQFF. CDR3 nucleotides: TGTGCCAGCAGCGATGGCGGGGGGAAATACAATGAGCAGTTCTTC. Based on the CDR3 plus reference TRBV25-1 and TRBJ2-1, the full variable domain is EADIYQTPRYLVIGTGKKITLECSQTMGHDKMYWYQQDPGMELHLIHYSYGVNSTEKGDLSSESTVSRIRTEHFPLTLESARPSHTSQYLCASSDGGGKYNEQFFGPGTRLTVL.

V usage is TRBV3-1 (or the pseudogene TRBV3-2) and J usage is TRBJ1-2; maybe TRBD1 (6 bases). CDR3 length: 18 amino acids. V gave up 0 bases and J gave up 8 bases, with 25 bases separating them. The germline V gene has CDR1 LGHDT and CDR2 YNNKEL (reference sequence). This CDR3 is CASSQEVGRTALRGGYTF. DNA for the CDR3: TGTGCCAGCAGCCAAGAGGTAGGCCGGACAGCCCTGAGGGGCGGCTACACCTTC.

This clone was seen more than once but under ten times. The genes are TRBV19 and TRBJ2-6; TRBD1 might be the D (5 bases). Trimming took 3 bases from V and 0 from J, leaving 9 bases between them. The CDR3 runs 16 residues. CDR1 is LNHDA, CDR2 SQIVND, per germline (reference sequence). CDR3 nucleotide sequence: TGTGCCAGTAGTATTGGGGCAAACTCTGGGGCCAACGTCCTGACTTTC. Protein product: CASSIGANSGANVLTF.

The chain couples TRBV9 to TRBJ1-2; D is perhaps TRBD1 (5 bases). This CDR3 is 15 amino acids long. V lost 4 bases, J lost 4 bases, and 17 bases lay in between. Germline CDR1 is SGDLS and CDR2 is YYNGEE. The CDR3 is CASSPSGGSGYGYTF. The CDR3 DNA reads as TGTGCCAGCAGCCCCTCTGGGGGGAGTGGCTATGGCTACACCTTC.

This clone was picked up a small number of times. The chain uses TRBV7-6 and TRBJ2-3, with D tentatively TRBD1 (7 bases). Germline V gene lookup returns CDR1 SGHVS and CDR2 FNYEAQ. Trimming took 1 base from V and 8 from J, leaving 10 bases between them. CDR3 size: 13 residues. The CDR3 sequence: CASSLGQGGTQYF. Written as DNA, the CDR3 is TGTGCCAGCAGCTTAGGACAGGGAGGTACGCAGTATTTT.

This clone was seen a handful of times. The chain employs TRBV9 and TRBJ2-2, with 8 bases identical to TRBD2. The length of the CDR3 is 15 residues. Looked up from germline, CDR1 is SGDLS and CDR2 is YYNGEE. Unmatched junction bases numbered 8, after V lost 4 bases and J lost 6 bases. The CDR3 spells CASSPPVAGPGELFF. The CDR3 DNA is TGTGCCAGCAGCCCCCCCGTAGCGGGGCCCGGGGAGCTGTTTTTT.

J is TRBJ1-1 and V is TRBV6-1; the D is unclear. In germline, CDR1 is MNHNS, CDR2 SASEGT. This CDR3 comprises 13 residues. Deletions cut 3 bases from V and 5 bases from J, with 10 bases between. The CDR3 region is CASSDRPGTEAFF. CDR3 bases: TGTGCCAGCAGTGACAGACCGGGAACTGAAGCTTTCTTT.

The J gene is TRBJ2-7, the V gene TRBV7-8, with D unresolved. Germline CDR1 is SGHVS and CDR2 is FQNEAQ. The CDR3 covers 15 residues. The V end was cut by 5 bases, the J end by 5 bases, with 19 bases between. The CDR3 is CASSPISAAFHEQYF. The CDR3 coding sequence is TGTGCCAGCAGCCCCATTTCGGCGGCTTTCCACGAGCAGTACTTC.

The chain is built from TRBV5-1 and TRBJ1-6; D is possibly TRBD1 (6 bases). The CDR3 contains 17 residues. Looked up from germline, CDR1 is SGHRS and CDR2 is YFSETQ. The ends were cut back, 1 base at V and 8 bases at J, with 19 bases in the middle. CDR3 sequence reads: CASSLFQGLKGDSPLHF. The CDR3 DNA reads TGCGCCAGCAGCTTGTTTCAGGGTCTCAAGGGGGATTCACCCCTCCACTTT.

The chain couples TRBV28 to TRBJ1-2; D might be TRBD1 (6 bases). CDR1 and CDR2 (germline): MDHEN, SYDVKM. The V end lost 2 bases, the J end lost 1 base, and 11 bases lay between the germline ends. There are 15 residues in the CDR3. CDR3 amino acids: CASSLTAGDNYGYTF. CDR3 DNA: TGTGCCAGCAGTTTAACGGCAGGGGATAACTATGGCTACACCTTC.

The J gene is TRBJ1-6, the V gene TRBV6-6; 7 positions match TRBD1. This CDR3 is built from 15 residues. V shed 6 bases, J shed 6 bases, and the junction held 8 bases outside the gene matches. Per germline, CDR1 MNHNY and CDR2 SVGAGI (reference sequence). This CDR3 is CASRPPSGGNSPLHF. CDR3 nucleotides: TGTGCCAGCAGGCCACCTTCAGGGGGTAATTCACCCCTCCACTTT.

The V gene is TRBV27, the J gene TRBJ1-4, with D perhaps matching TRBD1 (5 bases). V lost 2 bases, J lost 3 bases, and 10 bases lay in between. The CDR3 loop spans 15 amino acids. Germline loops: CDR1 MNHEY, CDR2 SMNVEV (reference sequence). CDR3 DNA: TGTGCCAGCAGTTTAATGGGGCTAGCTAATGAAAAACTGTTTTTT. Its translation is CASSLMGLANEKLFF. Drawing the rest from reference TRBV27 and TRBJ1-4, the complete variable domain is EAQVTQNPRYLITVTGKKLTVTCSQNMNHEYMSWYRQDPGLGLRQIYYSMNVEVTDKGDVPEGYKVSRKEKRNFPLILESPSPNQTSLYFCASSLMGLANEKLFFGSGTQLSVL.

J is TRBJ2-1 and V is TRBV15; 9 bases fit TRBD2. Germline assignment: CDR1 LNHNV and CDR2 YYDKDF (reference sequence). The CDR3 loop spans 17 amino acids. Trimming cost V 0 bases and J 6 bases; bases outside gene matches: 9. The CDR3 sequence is CATSRDRPAGGLNEQFF. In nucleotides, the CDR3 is TGTGCCACCAGCAGAGATCGCCCAGCGGGGGGCCTCAATGAGCAGTTCTTC.

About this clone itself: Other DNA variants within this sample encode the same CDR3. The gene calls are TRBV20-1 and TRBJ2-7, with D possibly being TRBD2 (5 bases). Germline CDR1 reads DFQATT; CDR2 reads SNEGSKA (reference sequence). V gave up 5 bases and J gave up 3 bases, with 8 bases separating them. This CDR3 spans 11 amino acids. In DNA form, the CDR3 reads TGCAGTGCTGCCCGGGACTACGAGCAGTACTTC. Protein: CSAARDYEQYF.

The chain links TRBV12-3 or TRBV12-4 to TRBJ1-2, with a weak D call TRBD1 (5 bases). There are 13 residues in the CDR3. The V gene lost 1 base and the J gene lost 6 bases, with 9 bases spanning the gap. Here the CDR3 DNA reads TGTGCCAGCAGTTTAGGGGCAGGGCATGGCTACACCTTC. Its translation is CASSLGAGHGYTF.

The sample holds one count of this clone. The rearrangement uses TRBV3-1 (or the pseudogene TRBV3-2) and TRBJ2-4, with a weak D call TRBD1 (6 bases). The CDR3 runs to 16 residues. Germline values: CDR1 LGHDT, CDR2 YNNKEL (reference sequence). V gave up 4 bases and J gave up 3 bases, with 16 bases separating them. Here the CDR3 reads CASSPVGGKGKNIQYF. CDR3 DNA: TGTGCCAGCAGCCCGGTAGGGGGAAAGGGCAAAAACATTCAGTACTTC.

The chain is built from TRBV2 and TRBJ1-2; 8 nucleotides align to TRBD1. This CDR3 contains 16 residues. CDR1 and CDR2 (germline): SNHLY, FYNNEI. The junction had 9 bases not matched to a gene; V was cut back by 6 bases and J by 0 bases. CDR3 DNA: TGTGCCAGCAGGGGGGACAGGACCGCGTCTAACTATGGCTACACCTTC. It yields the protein CASRGDRTASNYGYTF.

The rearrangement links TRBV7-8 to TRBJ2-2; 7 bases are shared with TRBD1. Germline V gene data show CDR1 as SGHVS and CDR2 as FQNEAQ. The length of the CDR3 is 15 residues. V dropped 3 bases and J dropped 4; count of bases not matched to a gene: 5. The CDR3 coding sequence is TGTGCCAGCAGCTTTGAGGGGGCCTCCACCGGGGAGCTGTTTTTT. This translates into CASSFEGASTGELFF.

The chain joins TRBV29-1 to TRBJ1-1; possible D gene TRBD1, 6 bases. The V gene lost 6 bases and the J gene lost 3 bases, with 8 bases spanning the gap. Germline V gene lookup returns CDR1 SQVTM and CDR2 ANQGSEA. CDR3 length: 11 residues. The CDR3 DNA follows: TGCAGCGTCCGACAGGACACTGAAGCTTTCTTT. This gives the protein CSVRQDTEAFF.